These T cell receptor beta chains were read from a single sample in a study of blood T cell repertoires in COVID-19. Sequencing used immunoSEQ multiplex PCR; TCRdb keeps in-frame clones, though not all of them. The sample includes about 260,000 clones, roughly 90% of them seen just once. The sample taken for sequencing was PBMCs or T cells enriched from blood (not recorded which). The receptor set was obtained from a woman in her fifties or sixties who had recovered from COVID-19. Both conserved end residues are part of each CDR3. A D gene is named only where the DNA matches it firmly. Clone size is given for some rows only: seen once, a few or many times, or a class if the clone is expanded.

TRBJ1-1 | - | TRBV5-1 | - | CASSFTSGNTEAFF | TGCGCCAGCAGCTTCACCTCAGGGAACACTGAAGCTTTCTTT
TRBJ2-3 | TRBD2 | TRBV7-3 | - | CASSLWTSGDLTDTQYF | TGTGCCAGCAGCCTCTGGACTAGCGGGGACCTCACAGATACGCAGTATTTT
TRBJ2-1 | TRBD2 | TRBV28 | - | CASSFAMTAGAGNEQFF | TGTGCCAGCAGTTTTGCGATGACAGCGGGAGCGGGCAATGAGCAGTTCTTC
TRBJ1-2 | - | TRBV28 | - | CASSPSAGVGLYGYTF | TGTGCCAGCAGTCCCAGCGCCGGGGTTGGGTTGTATGGCTACACCTTC
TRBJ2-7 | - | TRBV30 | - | CAWRLGASSYEQYF | TGTGCCTGGAGGCTGGGGGCGAGCTCCTACGAGCAGTACTTC
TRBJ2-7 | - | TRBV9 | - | CASSVRGSSYEQYF | TGTGCCAGCAGCGTCAGGGGCAGCTCCTACGAGCAGTACTTC
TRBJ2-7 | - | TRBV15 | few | CATSRERQLSSYEQYF | TGTGCCACCAGCAGAGAGAGACAGCTTTCCTCCTACGAGCAGTACTTC
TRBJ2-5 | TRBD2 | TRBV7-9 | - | CASSLSGGGYQETQYF | TGTGCCAGCAGCTTATCTGGCGGGGGGTACCAAGAGACCCAGTACTTC
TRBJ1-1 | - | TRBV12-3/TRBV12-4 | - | CASSLLVGREAFF | TGTGCCAGCAGTTTATTGGTAGGGAGGGAAGCTTTCTTT
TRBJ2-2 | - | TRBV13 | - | CASSHQRMGELFF | TGTGCCAGCAGCCACCAGAGGATGGGGGAGCTGTTTTTT
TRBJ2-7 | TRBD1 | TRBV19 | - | CASSIGGGDTYEQYF | TGTGCCAGTAGTATAGGAGGGGGCGATACCTACGAGCAGTACTTC
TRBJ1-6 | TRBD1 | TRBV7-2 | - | CASSIDRANSPLHF | TGTGCCAGCAGCATAGACAGGGCTAATTCACCCCTCCACTTT
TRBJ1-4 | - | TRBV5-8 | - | CASRIPETVINEKLFF | TGTGCCAGCAGAATTCCCGAAACAGTGATTAATGAAAAACTGTTTTTT
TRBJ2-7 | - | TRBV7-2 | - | CASSPVQRNGGEQYF | TGTGCCAGCAGCCCAGTTCAGCGAAATGGTGGCGAGCAGTACTTC
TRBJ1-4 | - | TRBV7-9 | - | CASSLGRSNEKLFF | TGTGCCAGCAGCTTAGGGCGGTCGAATGAAAAACTGTTTTTT
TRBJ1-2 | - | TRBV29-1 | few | CSVRRANYGYTF | TGCAGCGTTAGGAGGGCTAACTATGGCTACACCTTC
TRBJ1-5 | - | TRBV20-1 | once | CSASPYRNQPQHF | TGCAGTGCTAGTCCGTATCGCAATCAGCCCCAGCATTTT
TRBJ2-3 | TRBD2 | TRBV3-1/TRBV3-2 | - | CASTNRASGRTDTQYF | TGTGCCAGCACGAACCGGGCTAGCGGGAGAACAGATACGCAGTATTTT
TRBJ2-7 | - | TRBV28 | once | CASRPSRGRYEQYF | TGTGCCAGCAGGCCTTCCCGTGGGCGTTACGAGCAGTACTTC
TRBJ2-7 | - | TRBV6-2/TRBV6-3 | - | CASSYSWRGYSSYEQYF | TGTGCCAGCAGTTACTCGTGGCGCGGATATTCCTCCTACGAGCAGTACTTC
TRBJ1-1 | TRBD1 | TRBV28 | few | CASRGTANTEAFF | TGTGCCAGCAGGGGGACAGCGAACACTGAAGCTTTCTTT
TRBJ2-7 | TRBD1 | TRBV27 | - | CASSYGQGTYEQYF | TGTGCCAGCAGTTACGGACAGGGAACTTACGAGCAGTACTTC
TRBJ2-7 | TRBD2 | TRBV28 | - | CASSSGLVVTYEQYF | TGTGCCAGCAGTTCGGGACTAGTGGTTACCTACGAGCAGTACTTC
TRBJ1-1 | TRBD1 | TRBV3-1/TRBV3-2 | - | CASSPRDRMNTEAFF | TGTGCCAGCAGCCCTCGGGACAGAATGAACACTGAAGCTTTCTTT
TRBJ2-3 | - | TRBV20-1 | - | CSARTLGTQYF | TGCAGTGCTAGAACCCTCGGTACGCAGTATTTT
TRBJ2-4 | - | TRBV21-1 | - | CASSPFESPTKNIQYF | TGTGCCAGCAGCCCGTTCGAGTCCCCAACCAAAAACATTCAGTACTTC
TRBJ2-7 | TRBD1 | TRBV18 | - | CASSLTGTGIYEQYF | TGTGCCAGCTCACTAACCGGGACAGGGATCTACGAGCAGTACTTC
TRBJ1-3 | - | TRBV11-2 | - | CASSPGLGSSGNTIYF | TGTGCCAGCAGCCCCGGACTTGGGAGCTCTGGAAACACCATATATTTT
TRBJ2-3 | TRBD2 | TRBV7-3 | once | CASSFGLAKSTDTQYF | TGTGCCAGCAGCTTCGGACTAGCAAAAAGCACAGATACGCAGTATTTT
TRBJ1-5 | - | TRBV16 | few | CASSQQENQPQHF | TGTGCCAGCAGCCAACAGGAAAATCAGCCCCAGCATTTT
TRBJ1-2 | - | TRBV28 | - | CASSLSGGISRDGYTF | TGTGCCAGCAGTTTAAGTGGGGGGATCTCCCGGGATGGCTACACCTTC
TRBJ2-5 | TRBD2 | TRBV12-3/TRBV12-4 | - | CANAGDETQYF | TGTGCCAACGCGGGAGATGAGACCCAGTACTTC
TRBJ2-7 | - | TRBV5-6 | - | CASSSTAYEQYF | TGTGCCAGCAGCTCTACAGCCTACGAGCAGTACTTC
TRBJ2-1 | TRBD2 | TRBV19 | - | CASSITSGINNEQFF | TGTGCCAGTAGTATTACCAGCGGGATAAATAATGAGCAGTTCTTC
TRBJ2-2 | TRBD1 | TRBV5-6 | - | CASSLGRDRRSGELFF | TGTGCCAGCAGCTTGGGAAGGGACAGGAGGTCCGGGGAGCTGTTTTTT
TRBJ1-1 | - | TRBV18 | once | CASSLGTGFTEAFF | TGTGCCAGCTCACTAGGAACAGGGTTCACTGAAGCTTTCTTT
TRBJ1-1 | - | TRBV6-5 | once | CASSYAAGRVTEAFF | TGTGCCAGCAGTTACGCTGCAGGGCGTGTTACTGAAGCTTTCTTT
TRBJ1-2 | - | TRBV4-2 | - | CASSQEVAAVSYGYTF | TGTGCCAGCAGCCAAGAAGTGGCGGCGGTTAGCTATGGCTACACCTTC
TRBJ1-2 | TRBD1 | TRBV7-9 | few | CASSSGTVGRDYGYTF | TGTGCCAGCAGTTCCGGGACAGTTGGCAGGGACTATGGCTACACCTTC
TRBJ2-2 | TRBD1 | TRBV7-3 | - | CASSFTPGQGAGELFF | TGTGCCAGCAGCTTCACGCCGGGACAGGGTGCCGGGGAGCTGTTTTTT
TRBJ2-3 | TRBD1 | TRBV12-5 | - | CASGGTGPTDTQYF | TGTGCTAGTGGTGGGACAGGGCCTACAGATACGCAGTATTTT
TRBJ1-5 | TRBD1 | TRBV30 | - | CAWSVDRARQPQHF | TGTGCCTGGAGTGTGGACAGGGCTAGGCAGCCCCAGCATTTT
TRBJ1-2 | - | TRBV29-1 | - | CSAGTGYYGYTF | TGCAGCGCCGGCACAGGGTACTATGGCTACACCTTC
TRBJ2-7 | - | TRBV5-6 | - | CASSPGLRTYEQYF | TGTGCCAGCAGCCCAGGACTGCGAACCTACGAGCAGTACTTC
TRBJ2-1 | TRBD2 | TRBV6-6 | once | CASRGLAEANEQFF | TGTGCCAGCAGAGGACTAGCGGAAGCCAATGAGCAGTTCTTC
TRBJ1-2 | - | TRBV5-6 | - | CASSLGQIYGYTF | TGTGCCAGCAGCTTGGGGCAGATCTATGGCTACACCTTC
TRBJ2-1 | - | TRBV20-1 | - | CSASKYSSNEQFF | TGCAGTGCTAGTAAATACAGTTCGAATGAGCAGTTCTTC
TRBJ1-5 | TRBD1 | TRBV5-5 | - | CASSLQGFKQPQHF | TGTGCCAGCAGCTTACAGGGGTTCAAGCAGCCCCAGCATTTT
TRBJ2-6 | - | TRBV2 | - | CASSDVSGGANVLTF | TGTGCCAGCAGTGACGTGAGCGGTGGGGCCAACGTCCTGACTTTC
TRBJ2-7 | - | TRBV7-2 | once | CASSFAYGQQYEQYF | TGTGCCAGCAGCTTCGCCTATGGACAGCAATACGAGCAGTACTTC